This TCR beta chain was identified in a study of CD8 T cells in Susac syndrome. V was pared by 5 bases and J by 7 bases, with 8 bases of the junction left unmatched. The CDR3 spans 15 residues. In germline, CDR1 is LNHDA, CDR2 SQIVND (reference sequence). Reverse transcription used roughly 0.45 to 1 ug RNA and random hexamers. With immunoSEQ multiplex PCR, TCR beta CDR3 was amplified across 54 Vbeta and 13 Jbeta. TCRdb recomputed calls from the immunoSEQ multiplex PCR reads with MiXCR, one row per CDR3 protein. This table has around 69,000 distinct CDR3 sequences, 96% appearing once. The authors carried out high-throughput sequencing of TCR beta. They applied it to CD8+ and CD4+ T cells obtained from blood. The multiple sclerosis control group was made up of treatment-naive patients with stable or active relapsing-remitting disease. Negative isolation was used for CD8+ and CD4+ T cells, and FACS enrichment was applied to TEMRA cells.

This receptor was obtained from a human donor with multiple sclerosis. Source material: CD4+ T cells from PBMCs. V and J are TRBV19 and TRBJ1-6; TRBD1 aligns across 7 bases. The CDR3 sequence is CASSPRQGRNSPLHF. CDR3 DNA: TGTGCCAGTAGTCCCAGACAGGGTCGGAATTCACCCCTCCACTTT.